This T cell receptor beta chain is drawn from a study of cytomegalovirus exposure and HLA in healthy donors. Study-level findings and limits: Researchers reported in a later analysis that common viral pathogens appeared linked to several top clusters.

The study ran its PCR with 60 Vbeta and 13 Jbeta primers. Under the authors' procedure: A later analysis tallied tens of millions of unique TCR beta chains, around 10 million of them shared. The protocol was immunoSEQ multiplex PCR, while the TCRdb copy is restricted to in-frame clones and leaves out a portion. D and trimming were read from the DNA, whereas the V and J calls and clone size are those reported in that table. The repertoire holds around 150,000 clones, approximately 85% seen once, with 7.5% to 10% in the top ten. Note on this clone: Its antigen is still unknown.

This CDR3 region has 15 residues. Trimming removed 4 bases from V and 8 bases from J; junction bases left unmatched: 6. In germline, CDR1 is KGHSH, CDR2 LQKENI. The sequence was obtained from a man aged 18-30 years in good health and CMV-seropositive. Sequenced input: PBMCs. The chain carries TRBV18 and TRBJ1-6, with 9 nucleotides matching TRBD1. CDR3 sequence reads: CASSLDRGHHSPLHF. The CDR3 region has the DNA TGTGCCAGCTCACTGGACAGGGGACATCATTCACCCCTCCACTTT.